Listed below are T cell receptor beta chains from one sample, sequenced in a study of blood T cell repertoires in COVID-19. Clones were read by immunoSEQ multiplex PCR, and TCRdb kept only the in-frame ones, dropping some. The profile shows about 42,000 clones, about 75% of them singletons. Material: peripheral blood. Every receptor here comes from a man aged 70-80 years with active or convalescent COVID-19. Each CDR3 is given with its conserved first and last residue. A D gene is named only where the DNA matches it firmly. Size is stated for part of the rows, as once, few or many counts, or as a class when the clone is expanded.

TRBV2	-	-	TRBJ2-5	TGTGCCAGCAGTTCCTCAGAGACCCAGTACTTC	CASSSSETQYF
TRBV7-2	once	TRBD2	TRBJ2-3	TGTGCCAGCAGCCAACCCGGGGGGGCGCAGTATTTT	CASSQPGGAQYF
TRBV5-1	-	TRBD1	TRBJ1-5	TGCGCCAGCAGCTTGAATGGAGGGGGCACGGAGCCCCAGCATTTT	CASSLNGGGTEPQHF
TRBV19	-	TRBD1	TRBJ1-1	TGTGCCAGTAGTAGGGACAGGGGGCGGGCAGCTTTCTTT	CASSRDRGRAAFF
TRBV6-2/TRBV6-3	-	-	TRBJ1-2	TGTGCCAGCAGTTACAAATGGAACCAGCGGGGCTACACCTTC	CASSYKWNQRGYTF
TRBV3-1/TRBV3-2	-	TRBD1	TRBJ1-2	TGTGCCAGCAGCCATCGACAGGGGGACTATGGCTACACCTTC	CASSHRQGDYGYTF
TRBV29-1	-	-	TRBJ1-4	TGCAGCGTTGGAGCCGCTACTAATGAAAAACTGTTTTTT	CSVGAATNEKLFF
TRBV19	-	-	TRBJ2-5	TGTGCCAACGACGGAGCCTACTCCCCTCAAGAGACCCAGTACTTC	CANDGAYSPQETQYF
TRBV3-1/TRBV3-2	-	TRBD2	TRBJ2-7	TGTGCCAGCAGCCACGAAGCGGGGAGGGAGCAGTACTTC	CASSHEAGREQYF
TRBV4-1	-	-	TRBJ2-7	TGCGCCCGCAGCCAAGATGGAGGGGGGGGGAGCTCCTACGAGCAGTACTTC	CARSQDGGGGSSYEQYF
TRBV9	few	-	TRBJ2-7	TGTGCCAGCAGCGTTCTACAGGATGACGAGCAGTACTTC	CASSVLQDDEQYF
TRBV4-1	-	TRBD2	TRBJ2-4	TGCGCCAGCAGCGAGGGGTTCAGCGGGGGGGCTGGGGCCAAAAACATTCAGTACTTC	CASSEGFSGGAGAKNIQYF
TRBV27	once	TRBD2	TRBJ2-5	TGTGCCAGCAGTTTATCGCTAGCGGGGGTGGGGGAGACCCAGTACTTC	CASSLSLAGVGETQYF
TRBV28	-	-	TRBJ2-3	TGTGCCAGCAGTTCTCCTAGCACAGATACGCAGTATTTT	CASSSPSTDTQYF
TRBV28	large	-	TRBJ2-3	TGTGCCAGCAGTTTAGAGGTGGTAGGGGACACAGATACGCAGTATTTT	CASSLEVVGDTDTQYF
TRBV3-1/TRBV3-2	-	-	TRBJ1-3	TGTGCCAGCAGCCAAGACACCAGCTCTGGAAACACCATATATTTT	CASSQDTSSGNTIYF
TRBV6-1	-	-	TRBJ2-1	TGTGCCAGCAGTGAGGGAGTCAGGCCCTACAATGAGCAGTTCTTC	CASSEGVRPYNEQFF
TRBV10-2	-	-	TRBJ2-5	TGCGCCAGCAGTGAGAGGCGGGAGACCCAGTACTTC	CASSERRETQYF
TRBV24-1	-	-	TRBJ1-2	TGTGCCACCAGTGCCGGAACAGATGGCTACACCTTC	CATSAGTDGYTF
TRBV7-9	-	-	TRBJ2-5	TGTGCCAGCAGCTTAGCTTTGACAGATCAAGAGACCCAGTACTTC	CASSLALTDQETQYF
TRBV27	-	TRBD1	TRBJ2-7	TGTGCCAGCAGTCGAGCGGGGACAGGGTTCCACGAGCAGTACTTC	CASSRAGTGFHEQYF
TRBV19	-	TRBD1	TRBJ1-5	TGTGCCAGTAGTACAGGGACAGAAAGATATAGCAATCAGCCCCAGCATTTT	CASSTGTERYSNQPQHF
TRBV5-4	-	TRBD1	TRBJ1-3	TGTGCCAGCAGCAGACGACAGGGGGGTTACTCTGGAAACACCATATATTTT	CASSRRQGGYSGNTIYF
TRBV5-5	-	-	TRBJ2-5	TGTGCCAGCAGCTTTTACACGGGGGAGACCCAGTACTTC	CASSFYTGETQYF
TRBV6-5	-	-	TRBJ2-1	TGTGCCAGCAATCGGCTGGCTACAGGGCCGGGTGAGCAGTTCTTC	CASNRLATGPGEQFF
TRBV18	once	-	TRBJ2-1	TGTGCCAGCTCACCACCGGGACAAGGGGTCAATGAGCAGTTCTTC	CASSPPGQGVNEQFF
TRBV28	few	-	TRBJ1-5	TGTGCCAGCCGGGGGGCGATTCCGGGGCAGCCCCAGCATTTT	CASRGAIPGQPQHF
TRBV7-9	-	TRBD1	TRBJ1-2	TGTGCCAGCAGCAGGGGACAGGAGGACTATGGCTACACCTTC	CASSRGQEDYGYTF
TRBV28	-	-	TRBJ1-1	TGTGCCAGCAGTGGAGGGCTCACTGAAGCTTTCTTT	CASSGGLTEAFF
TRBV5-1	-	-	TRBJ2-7	TGCGCCAGCAGCTCCCAGGGAACCCACTACGAGCAGTACTTC	CASSSQGTHYEQYF
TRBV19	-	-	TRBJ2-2	TGTGCCAGTAGCCCCCGGCCAATGAGAGGGACCGGGGAGCTGTTTTTT	CASSPRPMRGTGELFF
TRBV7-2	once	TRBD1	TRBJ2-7	TGTGCCAGCAGCCGGACGGGGACAGGGGACTACGAGCAGTACTTC	CASSRTGTGDYEQYF
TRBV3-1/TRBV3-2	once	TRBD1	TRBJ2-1	TGTGCCAGCAGCCTACAGGGGCCTGAGCAGTTCTTC	CASSLQGPEQFF
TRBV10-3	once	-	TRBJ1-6	TGTGCCAGCACGACAGCTAATTCACCCCTCCACTTT	CASTTANSPLHF
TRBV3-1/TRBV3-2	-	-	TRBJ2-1	TGTGCCAGCAGCCTGGCCGGACTGCATAATGAGCAGTTCTTC	CASSLAGLHNEQFF
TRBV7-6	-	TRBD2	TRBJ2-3	TGTGCCAGCAGCCTGCGGGGGTCAGATACGCAGTATTTT	CASSLRGSDTQYF
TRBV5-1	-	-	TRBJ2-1	TGCGCCAGCAGCTTGGCCCAACTAGCTCGCTACAATGAGCAGTTCTTC	CASSLAQLARYNEQFF
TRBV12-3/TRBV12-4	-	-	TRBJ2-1	TGTGCCAGCAGTTTAGGGGGGGAGAAACAGTTCTTC	CASSLGGEKQFF
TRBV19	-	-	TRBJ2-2	TGTGCCAGTAGTATAGACAGCGGGTCCACCGGGGAGCTGTTTTTT	CASSIDSGSTGELFF
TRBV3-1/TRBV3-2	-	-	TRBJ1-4	TGTGCCAGCAGCCAAGACGAGGAAAAACTGTTTTTT	CASSQDEEKLFF
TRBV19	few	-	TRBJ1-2	TGTGCCAGTAGTAGAACGCAGGGAGGATATGGCTACACCTTC	CASSRTQGGYGYTF
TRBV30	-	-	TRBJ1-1	TGTGCCTGGAAGGGGACACATAACACTGAAGCTTTCTTT	CAWKGTHNTEAFF
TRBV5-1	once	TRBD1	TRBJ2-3	TGCGCCAGCAGCTTGGAGGGGGACAGTAGCACAGATACGCAGTATTTT	CASSLEGDSSTDTQYF
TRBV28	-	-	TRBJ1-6	TGTGCCAGCAGGGCCCAGGTGCCCCGATCACCCCTCCACTTT	CASRAQVPRSPLHF
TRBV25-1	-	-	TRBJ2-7	TGTGCCAGCACGTCCAGCGGGTACGAGCAGTACTTC	CASTSSGYEQYF
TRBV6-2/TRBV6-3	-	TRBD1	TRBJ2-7	TGTGCCAGCAGTTACCCCCAAGGGACAGGCTACGAGCAGTACTTC	CASSYPQGTGYEQYF
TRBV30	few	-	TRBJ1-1	TGTGCCTGGACTATTCCCGCGTCCGTTCTGAACACTGAAGCTTTCTTT	CAWTIPASVLNTEAFF
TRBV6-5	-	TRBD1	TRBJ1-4	TGTGCCAGCACTTCCGGGACAGGTCTTGAAAAACTGTTTTTT	CASTSGTGLEKLFF
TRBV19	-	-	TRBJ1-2	TGTGCCAGTTCTGGGGCCGGTGATGAGAAACACTATGGCTACACCTTC	CASSGAGDEKHYGYTF
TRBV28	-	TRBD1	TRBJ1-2	TGTGCCAGCAGTCCTTCGGGACAGGGGGCTGCTTACTATGGCTACACCTTC	CASSPSGQGAAYYGYTF
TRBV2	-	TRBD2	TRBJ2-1	TGTGCCAGCATGGTTATAGCGGGGGGAGCTGAGCAGTTCTTC	CASMVIAGGAEQFF
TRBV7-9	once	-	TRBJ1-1	TGTGCCAGCAACGACAAGAACACTGAAGCTTTCTTT	CASNDKNTEAFF
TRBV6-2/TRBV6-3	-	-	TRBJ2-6	TGTGCCAGCAGTACCACCGGGGGTGGGGCCAACGTCCTGACTTTC	CASSTTGGGANVLTF
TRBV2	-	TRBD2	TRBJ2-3	TGTGCCAGCAGCGCAACTAGCGGGGTGGATACGCAGTATTTT	CASSATSGVDTQYF